These 7 T cell receptor beta chains originate from one sample sequenced in a study of Graves' ophthalmopathy and Graves' hyperthyroidism. RNA transcripts served as template for amplifying TCR beta CDR3 sequences. The library came from an HTBI-primed first-round RT-PCR and a second-round multiplex PCR. TCRdb reprocessed the multiplex PCR reads with MiXCR, giving one entry per CDR3 protein. The data hold 500,000 to 700,000 distinct CDR3 sequences, with 22% observed a single time. Sequencing input: peripheral blood. Receptors originate from a woman between 18 and 29 years old with stable Graves' hyperthyroidism. Some clones in this sample may be carry-over from other donors' samples.

The table lists this clonotype with many counts. The chain has TRBV27 and TRBJ1-1, with a weak D call TRBD1 (5 bases). The CDR3 sequence is 14 residues long. V gave up 4 bases and J gave up 5 bases, with 14 bases separating them. CDR1 is MNHEY, CDR2 SMNVEV, per germline (reference sequence). This CDR3 is CASSSGLWGTEAFF. CDR3 in DNA: TGTGCCAGCAGTTCCGGCCTCTGGGGGACTGAAGCTTTCTTT.

This clonotype was seen at least ten times. The rearrangement uses TRBV28 and TRBJ1-5, with D maybe TRBD1 (5 bases). The CDR3 covers 16 residues. V lost 3 bases, J lost 4 bases, and 16 bases lay in between. Germline loops: CDR1 MDHEN, CDR2 SYDVKM. The CDR3 sequence: CASSLNRLIRNQPQHF. The CDR3 DNA reads TGTGCCAGCAGTTTGAACAGGTTAATCAGAAATCAGCCCCAGCATTTT.

This clonotype came up many times. The CDR3 region is CASRAGVTYEQYF. The CDR3 region has the DNA TGTGCCAGCAGAGCAGGGGTCACCTACGAGCAGTACTTC. This chain connects TRBV6-1 to TRBJ2-7; weak D call: TRBD1 (6 bases). Trimming took off 6 bases at V and 2 bases at J, with 11 bases between the two ends. The germline V gene encodes CDR1 MNHNS and CDR2 SASEGT. This CDR3 has 13 residues.

This clonotype came up a few times. V and J are TRBV7-9 and TRBJ2-5; D ambiguous. This CDR3 is built from 15 residues. CDR1 is SEHNR, CDR2 FQNEAQ, per germline (reference sequence). Trimming left V 0 bases short and J 1 base short, with 9 bases between. Here the CDR3 DNA reads TGTGCCAGCAGCTTAGCCCTACACCGCCAAGAGACCCAGTACTTC. As protein: CASSLALHRQETQYF.

J is TRBJ1-3 and V is TRBV19; no definite D call. CDR1 and CDR2 from the germline V gene are LNHDA and SQIVND (reference sequence). The CDR3 totals 17 residues. Trimming removed 1 base from V and 0 bases from J, with 13 bases in between. The CDR3 here is CASSIGPGKSSGNTIYF. The CDR3 coding sequence is TGTGCCAGTAGTATAGGTCCGGGTAAGAGCTCTGGAAACACCATATATTTT.

This chain joins TRBV12-3 or TRBV12-4 and TRBJ1-2; possible D gene TRBD1, 5 bases. The V and J ends lost 2 bases and 6 bases respectively, with 13 bases between them. This CDR3 has 14 residues. This CDR3 is CASSLRGAGDGYTF. CDR3 coding DNA: TGTGCCAGCAGTTTAAGAGGGGCGGGAGATGGCTACACCTTC.

In its sample, this clonotype was seen many times. Germline and junction disagree at one end, which may indicate a read error. The rearrangement links TRBV28 to TRBJ2-3; D may correspond to TRBD1 or TRBD2 (5 bases each). CDR1 and CDR2 from the germline V gene are MDHEN and SYDVKM. The CDR3 is made up of 11 amino acids. The CDR3: CASSLRGALMF. CDR3 nucleotides: TGTGCCAGCAGTTTAAGGGGAGCCCTAATGTTT.